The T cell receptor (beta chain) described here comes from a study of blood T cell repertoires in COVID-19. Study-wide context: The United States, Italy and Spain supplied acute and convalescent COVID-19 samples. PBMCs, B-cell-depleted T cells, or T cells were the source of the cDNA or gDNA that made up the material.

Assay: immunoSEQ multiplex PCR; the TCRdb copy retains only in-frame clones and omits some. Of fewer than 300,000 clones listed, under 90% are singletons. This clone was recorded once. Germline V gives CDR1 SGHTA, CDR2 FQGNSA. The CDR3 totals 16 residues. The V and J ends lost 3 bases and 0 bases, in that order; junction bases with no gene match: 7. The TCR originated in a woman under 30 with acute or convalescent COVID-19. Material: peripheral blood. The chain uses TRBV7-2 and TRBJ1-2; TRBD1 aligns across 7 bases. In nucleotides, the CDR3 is TGTGCCAGCAGCTTCGGGGGACAGAGATCTAACTATGGCTACACCTTC. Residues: CASSFGGQRSNYGYTF.